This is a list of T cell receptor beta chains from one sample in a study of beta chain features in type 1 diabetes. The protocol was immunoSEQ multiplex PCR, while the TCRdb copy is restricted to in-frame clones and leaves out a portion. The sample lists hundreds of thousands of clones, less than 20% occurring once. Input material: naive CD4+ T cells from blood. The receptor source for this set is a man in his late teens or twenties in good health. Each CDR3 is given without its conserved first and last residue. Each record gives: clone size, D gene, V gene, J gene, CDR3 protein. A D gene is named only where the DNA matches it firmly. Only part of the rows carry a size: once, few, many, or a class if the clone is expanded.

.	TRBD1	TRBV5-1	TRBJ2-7	ASTNRGSAYEQY
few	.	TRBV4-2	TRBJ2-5	ASSQVKQTQY
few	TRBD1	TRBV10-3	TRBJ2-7	AISPKPGQTSEQY
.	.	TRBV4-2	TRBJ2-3	ASSQAGTSTDTQY
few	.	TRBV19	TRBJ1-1	ASSIRQGSWNTEAF
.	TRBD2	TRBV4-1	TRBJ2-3	ASSLNSGGDTDTQY
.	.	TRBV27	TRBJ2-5	ASRSDSPRQETQY
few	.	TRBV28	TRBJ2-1	ASSLAGHYNEQF
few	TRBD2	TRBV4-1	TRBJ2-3	ASSQATSGGSQFRTDTQY
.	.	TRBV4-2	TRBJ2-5	ASSQETFSVGTLQETQY
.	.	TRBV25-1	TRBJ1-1	ASQTWENMNTEAF
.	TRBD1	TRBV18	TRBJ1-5	ASSQRTGDPPQSQH
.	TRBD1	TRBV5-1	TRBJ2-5	ASSVTGQASQETQY
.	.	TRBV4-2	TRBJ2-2	ASSQVGGRSTGELF
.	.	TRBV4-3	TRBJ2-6	ASSQDAGAFGANVLT
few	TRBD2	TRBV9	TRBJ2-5	ASSGRLSGGLETQY
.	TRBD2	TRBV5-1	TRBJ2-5	ASSLAGNQETQY
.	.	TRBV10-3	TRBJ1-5	AISLSGNQPQH
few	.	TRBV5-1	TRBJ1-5	ASSLAGRSPQH
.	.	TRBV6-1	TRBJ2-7	ATLISTGYEQY
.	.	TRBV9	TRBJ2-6	ASSVAAGANVLT
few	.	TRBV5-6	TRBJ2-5	ASSLRGQQETQY
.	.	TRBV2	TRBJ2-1	ATRGEVKSSYNEQF
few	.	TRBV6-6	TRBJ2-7	ASSYSTQISYEQY
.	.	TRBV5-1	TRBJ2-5	ASSFQGSETQY
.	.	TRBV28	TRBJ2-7	ASRIGDYEQY
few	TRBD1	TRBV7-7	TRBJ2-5	ASRSSGGLETQY
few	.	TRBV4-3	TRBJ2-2	ASSQNPRVTGELF
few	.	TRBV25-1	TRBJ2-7	ASINSASYEQY